This TCR beta chain was recovered during a study of blood T cell repertoires in COVID-19. Study at large: Spain, Italy and the United States supplied samples that represented acute and convalescent COVID-19. In each case, the material was cDNA or gDNA derived from T cells, B-cell-depleted T cells, or PBMCs.

Patients in Seattle were enrolled during active infection, then followed longitudinally. This clone was observed once. Germline CDR1 is SGHRS and CDR2 is YFSETQ. V was clipped by 3 bases and J by 1 base, with 11 bases between them. The CDR3 consists of 16 residues. Per the original data handling: Estimates of nucleated cell counts were drawn from the amplification of reference gene primers. TCRdb's table, derived via immunoSEQ multiplex PCR, lists solely in-frame clones and lacks some. That table supplies the V and J calls and clone size; D and trimming were determined from the DNA. The table has about 62,000 clones, roughly nine tenths seen once.

V and J are TRBV5-1 and TRBJ2-6; tentative D call: TRBD2 (5 bases). This TCR was recovered from a woman aged 60-75 years with COVID-19, enrolled during active disease. Input material: peripheral blood. In nucleotides, the CDR3 is TGCGCCAGCAGCTCACTAGGGTGGTCTGGGGCCAACGTCCTGACTTTC. Protein sequence: CASSSLGWSGANVLTF.